The TCR beta chain under discussion was sequenced for a study of T cell responses to AZD1222 COVID-19 vaccine (dated by TCRdb to the early 2020s). With regard to the full study: AZD1222 recipients given second doses at about 4 weeks or at about 12 weeks were pooled, since spike-specific TCR depth and breadth were not found to differ between the two schedules. Enrollment into the trials was organized by age into subgroups of 18-55, 56-69 and 70-plus years, and those subgroups contained roughly 140, 27 and 60 TCR-sequenced participants, respectively. TCR sequencing was performed for 230 to 250 trial participants, of whom about 200 were given two doses of AZD1222 and 26 were given two doses of MenACWY control vaccine. Broad study findings and their caveats: The whole spike protein was spanned by vaccine-associated CD4 TCRs, and dominant responses were seen in regions 160-218 and 743-854. Participants were mostly white British, with more females than males. The authors suggested clonal diversity may have been underestimated. Reportedly, close to half of the unique spike-specific TCRs recognized epitopes lying outside the regions that are mutated in the B.1.351 and B.1.1.7 variants. The 56-69-year group was small, and its depth increase did not reach significance, likely because of low power. After two AZD1222 doses, both the breadth and the depth of spike-specific TCRs were significantly higher than at day 0 and than in MenACWY recipients. Conclusions about previously exposed vaccinees are limited because only five to seven AZD1222 recipients were SARS-CoV-2 seropositive at baseline. Because no day 14 peak-response samples were available, repertoires were characterized only after the peak T cell response.

The CDR3 regions of human TCRbeta chains were analyzed by immunosequencing. As for how the authors treated the data: TCRs in the repertoires were compared against a reference library of SARS-CoV-2-specific TCRs that had been generated with the MIRA antigen-specificity platform. Breadth meant the fraction of unique TCRs that were SARS-CoV-2-associated, whereas depth meant the fraction of total T cells that were SARS-CoV-2-associated. Using the MIRA data, each spike-specific TCR was assigned both to the spike region to which the TCR was reactive and to a CD4 or CD8 class. Log10-transformed breadth and depth values were compared by one-way ANOVA with Sidak's multiple comparisons tests. The clones in this table, taken by TCRdb from immuneACCESS, are in-frame only. Not every clone is retained; where verified, under half of the shortfall comes from an unresolved V gene, and the cause of the rest is unknown. D and trimming were read from the DNA, whereas the V and J calls and clone size are those reported in that table. The table for this sample lists some 120,000 clones; roughly nine tenths of them were counted only once. The top ten clonotypes cover under 3.5% of the sample.

Interpreted using the paper, the time point label stands for: baseline before first vaccination. Vaccinee samples were obtained from the UK trials COV001 and COV002, which included a single-blind randomized controlled phase 2/3 trial of AZD1222 (ChAdOx1 nCoV-19) in healthy adults. Trial participant PBMC samples were collected at day 0 and day 28 after the second dose for TCRbeta chain sequencing. Regarding this clone: Its antigen remains undetermined. There are no base qualities to consult, and no much larger clone falls within one base.

The source material was peripheral blood, sampled on day 0 of AZD1222 vaccination. The clonotype was recovered from an adult in good health.

Here the CDR3 is given as CASSLGRQGARHEQYF. DNA sequence: TGTGCCAGCAGTTTAGGGCGACAGGGGGCAAGACACGAGCAGTACTTC. The V and J genes are TRBV27 and TRBJ2-7, and TRBD1 matches 10 of the central bases. CDR1 MNHEY and CDR2 SMNVEV are derived from the germline V gene (reference sequence). V ends up 2 bases short and J 5 bases short, with an unmatched junction base count of 9. The CDR3 measures 16 amino acids from cysteine to phenylalanine. Only the CDR3 portion is preserved as DNA: 48 bases, with reading frame beginning at the first base.